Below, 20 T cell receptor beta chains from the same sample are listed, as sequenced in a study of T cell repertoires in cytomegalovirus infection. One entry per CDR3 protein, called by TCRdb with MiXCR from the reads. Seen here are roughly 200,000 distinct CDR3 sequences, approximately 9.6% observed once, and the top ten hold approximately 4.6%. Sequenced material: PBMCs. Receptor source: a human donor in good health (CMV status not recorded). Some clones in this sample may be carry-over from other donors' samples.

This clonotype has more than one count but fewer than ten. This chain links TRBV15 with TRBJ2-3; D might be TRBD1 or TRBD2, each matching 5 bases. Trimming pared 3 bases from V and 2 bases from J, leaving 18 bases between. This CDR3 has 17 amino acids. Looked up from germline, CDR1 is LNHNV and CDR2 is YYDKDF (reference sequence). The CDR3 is CATSSLRDAGPTDTQYF. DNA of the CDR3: TGTGCCACCAGCAGCCTCCGGGACGCCGGCCCCACAGATACGCAGTATTTT.

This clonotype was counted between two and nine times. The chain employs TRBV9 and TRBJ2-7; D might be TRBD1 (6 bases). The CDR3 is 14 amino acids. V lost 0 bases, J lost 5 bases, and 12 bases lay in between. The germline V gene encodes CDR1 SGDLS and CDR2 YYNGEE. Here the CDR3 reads CASSVDGPGDEQYF. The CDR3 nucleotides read TGTGCCAGCAGCGTAGACGGCCCAGGGGACGAGCAGTACTTC.

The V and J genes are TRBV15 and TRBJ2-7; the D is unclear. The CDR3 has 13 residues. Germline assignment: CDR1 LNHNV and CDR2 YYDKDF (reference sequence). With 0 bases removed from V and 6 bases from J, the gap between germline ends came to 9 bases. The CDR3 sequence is CATSRDLVGEQYF. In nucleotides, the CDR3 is TGTGCCACCAGCAGAGATCTGGTCGGCGAGCAGTACTTC.

The CDR3, as DNA: TGTGCCAGCAGCAGGGGGCTTGGTCAGCCCCAGCATTTT. As protein: CASSRGLGQPQHF. The chain joins TRBV2 to TRBJ1-5; 8 nucleotides match TRBD1. CDR1 is SNHLY, CDR2 FYNNEI, per germline. Trimming removed 6 bases from V and 6 bases from J; junction bases left unmatched: 4. The CDR3 loop spans 13 amino acids. The entire variable domain, with the rest obtained from reference TRBV2 and TRBJ1-5, is as follows: EPEVTQTPSHQVTQMGQEVILRCVPISNHLYFYWYRQILGQKVEFLVSFYNNEISEKSEIFDDQFSVERPDGSNFTLKIRSTKLEDSAMYFCASSRGLGQPQHFGDGTRLSIL.

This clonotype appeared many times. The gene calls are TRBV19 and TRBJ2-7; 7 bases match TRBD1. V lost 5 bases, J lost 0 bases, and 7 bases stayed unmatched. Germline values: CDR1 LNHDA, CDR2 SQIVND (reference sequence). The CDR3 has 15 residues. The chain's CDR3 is CASSAAGDSSYEQYF. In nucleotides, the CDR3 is TGTGCCAGTAGTGCTGCAGGGGACAGCTCCTACGAGCAGTACTTC.

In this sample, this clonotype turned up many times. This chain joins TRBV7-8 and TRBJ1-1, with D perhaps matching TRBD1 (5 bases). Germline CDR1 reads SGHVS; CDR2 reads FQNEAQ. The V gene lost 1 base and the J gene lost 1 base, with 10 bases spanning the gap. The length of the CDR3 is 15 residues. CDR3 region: CASSLVRGPNTEAFF. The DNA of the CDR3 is TGTGCCAGCAGCTTAGTAAGGGGCCCGAACACTGAAGCTTTCTTT.

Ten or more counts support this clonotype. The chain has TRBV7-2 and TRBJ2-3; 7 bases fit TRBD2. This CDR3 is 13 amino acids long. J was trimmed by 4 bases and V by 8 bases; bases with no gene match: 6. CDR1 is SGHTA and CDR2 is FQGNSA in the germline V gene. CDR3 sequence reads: CASGHAGADTQYF. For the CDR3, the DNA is TGTGCCAGCGGTCATGCGGGGGCAGATACGCAGTATTTT. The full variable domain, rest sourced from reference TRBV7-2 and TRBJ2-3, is GAGVSQSPSNKVTEKGKDVELRCDPISGHTALYWYRQSLGQGLEFLIYFQGNSAPDKSGLPSDRFSAERTGGSVSTLTIQRTQQEDSAVYLCASGHAGADTQYFGPGTRLTVL.

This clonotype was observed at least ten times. CDR3 protein: CASSSTNRAKWGTQYF. In DNA, the CDR3 is TGTGCCAGCAGCTCCACCAACCGGGCCAAATGGGGGACCCAGTACTTC. The rearrangement links TRBV7-2 to TRBJ2-5, with unresolved D. V was clipped by 4 bases and J by 7 bases, with 22 bases between them. CDR1 is SGHTA, CDR2 FQGNSA, per germline. The CDR3 contains 16 residues.

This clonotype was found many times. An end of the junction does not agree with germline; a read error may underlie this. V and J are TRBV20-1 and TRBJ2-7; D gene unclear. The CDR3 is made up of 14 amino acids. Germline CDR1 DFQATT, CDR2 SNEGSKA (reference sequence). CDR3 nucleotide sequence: TGCAGTGCTAGAGACGGTAGCTATCGTTACGTGCAGTACTTC. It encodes CSARDGSYRYVQYF.

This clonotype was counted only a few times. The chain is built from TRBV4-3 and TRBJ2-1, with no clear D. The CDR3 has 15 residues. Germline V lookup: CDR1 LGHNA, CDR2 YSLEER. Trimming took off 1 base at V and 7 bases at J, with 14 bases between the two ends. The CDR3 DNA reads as TGCGCCAGCAGCCAAGGAACGGGCCCCACGAATGAGCAGTTCTTC. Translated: CASSQGTGPTNEQFF.

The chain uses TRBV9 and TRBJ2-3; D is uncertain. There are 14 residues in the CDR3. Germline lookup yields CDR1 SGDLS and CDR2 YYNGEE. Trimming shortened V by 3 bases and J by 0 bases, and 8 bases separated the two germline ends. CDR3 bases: TGTGCCAGCAGCGAAGCTGGGAGCACAGATACGCAGTATTTT. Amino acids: CASSEAGSTDTQYF.

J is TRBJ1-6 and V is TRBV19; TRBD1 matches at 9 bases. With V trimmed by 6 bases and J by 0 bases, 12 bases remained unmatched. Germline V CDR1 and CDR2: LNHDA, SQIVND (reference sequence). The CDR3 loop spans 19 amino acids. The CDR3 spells CASRTTGTGTSSYNSPLHF. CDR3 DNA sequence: TGTGCCAGTAGGACAACCGGGACAGGGACGAGCTCCTATAATTCACCCCTCCACTTT.

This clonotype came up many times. CDR3 protein: CASSQDHRGGRSAQGTDTQYF. In DNA, the CDR3 is TGCGCCAGCAGCCAAGATCATCGGGGAGGGCGTAGCGCCCAGGGCACAGATACGCAGTATTTT. The chain employs TRBV4-3 and TRBJ2-3, with TRBD2 matching 7 bases. This CDR3 is 21 amino acids long. Losses at the gene ends were 0 bases for V and 1 base for J; bases not matched to a gene: 19. Per the germline V gene, CDR1 is LGHNA and CDR2 is YSLEER.

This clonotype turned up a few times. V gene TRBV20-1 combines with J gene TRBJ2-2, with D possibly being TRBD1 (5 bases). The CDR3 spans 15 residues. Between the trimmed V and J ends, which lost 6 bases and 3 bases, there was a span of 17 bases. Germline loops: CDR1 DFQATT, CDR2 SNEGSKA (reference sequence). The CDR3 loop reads CSAKYQDTYTGELFF. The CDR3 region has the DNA TGCAGTGCAAAATACCAGGACACATACACCGGGGAGCTGTTTTTT.

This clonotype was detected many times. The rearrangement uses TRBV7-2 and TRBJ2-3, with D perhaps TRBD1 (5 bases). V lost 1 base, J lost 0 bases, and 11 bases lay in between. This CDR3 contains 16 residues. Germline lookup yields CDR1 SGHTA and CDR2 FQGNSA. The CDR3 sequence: CASSLGPGLSTDTQYF. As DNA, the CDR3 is TGTGCCAGCAGCTTAGGCCCAGGGTTAAGCACAGATACGCAGTATTTT.

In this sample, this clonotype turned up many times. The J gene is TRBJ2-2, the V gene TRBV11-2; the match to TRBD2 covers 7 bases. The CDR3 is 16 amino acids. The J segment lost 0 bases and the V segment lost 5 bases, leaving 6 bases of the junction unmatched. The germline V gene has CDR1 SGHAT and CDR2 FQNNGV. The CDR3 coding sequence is TGTGCCAGCAGCCCCACTAGCGCAACGAACACCGGGGAGCTGTTTTTT. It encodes CASSPTSATNTGELFF.

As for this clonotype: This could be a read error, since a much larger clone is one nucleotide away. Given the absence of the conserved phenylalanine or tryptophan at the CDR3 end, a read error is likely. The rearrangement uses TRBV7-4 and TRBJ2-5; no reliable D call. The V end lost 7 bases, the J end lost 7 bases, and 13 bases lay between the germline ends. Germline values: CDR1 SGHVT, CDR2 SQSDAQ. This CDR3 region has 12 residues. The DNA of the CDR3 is TGTGCCAGCAACATTGATGTCACGACCCAGTACTTA. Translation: CASNIDVTTQYL.

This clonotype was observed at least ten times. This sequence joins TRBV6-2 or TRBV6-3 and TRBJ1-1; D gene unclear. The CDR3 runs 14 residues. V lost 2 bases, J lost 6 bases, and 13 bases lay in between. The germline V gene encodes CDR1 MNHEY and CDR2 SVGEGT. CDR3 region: CASSYRAGSAEAFF. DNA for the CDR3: TGTGCCAGCAGTTACCGTGCCGGGAGTGCTGAAGCTTTCTTT.

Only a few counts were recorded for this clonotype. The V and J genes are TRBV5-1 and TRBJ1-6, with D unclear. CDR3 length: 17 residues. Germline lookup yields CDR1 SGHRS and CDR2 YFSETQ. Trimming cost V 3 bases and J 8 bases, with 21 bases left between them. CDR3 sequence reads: CASSSTILGQRDSPLHF. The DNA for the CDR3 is TGCGCCAGCAGCTCGACCATCCTGGGCCAACGGGATTCACCCCTCCACTTT. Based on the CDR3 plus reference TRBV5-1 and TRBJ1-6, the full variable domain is KAGVTQTPRYLIKTRGQQVTLSCSPISGHRSVSWYQQTPGQGLQFLFEYFSETQRNKGNFPGRFSGRQFSNSRSEMNVSTLELGDSALYLCASSSTILGQRDSPLHFGNGTRLTVT.

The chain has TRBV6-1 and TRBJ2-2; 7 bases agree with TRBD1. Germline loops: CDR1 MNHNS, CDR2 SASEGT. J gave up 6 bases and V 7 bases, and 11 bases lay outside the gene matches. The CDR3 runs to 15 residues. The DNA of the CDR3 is TGTGCCAGCACCCCGCCGAGAGGGGGCCCCGGGGAGCTGTTTTTT. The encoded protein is CASTPPRGGPGELFF.